The sample holds a few counts of the clone carrying this T cell receptor (beta chain). This sample was taken from a study of neurological immune-mediated disorders. Synthesis of cDNA was carried out by template-switch 5'RACE. The reaction used 10-nucleotide random UMIs. TCRdb reprocessed the 5' RACE reads via MiXCR and lists one record per CDR3 protein. The sample shows 95,000 or so distinct CDR3 sequences, roughly 4% of them seen only once. V shed 3 bases and J shed 0 bases, with 12 bases lying between them. CDR3 length: 15 amino acids. The V gene's germline CDR1 is SNHLY and CDR2 FYNNEI. Sequencing used PBMCs. The rearrangement links TRBV2 to TRBJ2-7; unclear D gene. The sequence was obtained from a woman under 30 with multiple sclerosis. CDR3 loop: CASSDGQAISYEQYF. Here the CDR3 DNA reads TGTGCCAGCAGTGATGGGCAGGCTATCTCCTACGAGCAGTACTTC.